This T cell receptor (beta chain) was recovered during a study of T-cell memory formation after mild COVID-19. Whole-study context: Largely donor-specific sequence clusters came from a couple of donors. General study findings and limits: Whereas later expanders leaned CD4+, clones contracting day 15 to 85 showed a balanced CD4/CD8 makeup. The CD4+ clones that contracted clustered mainly within CM and EM, and the CD8+ clones concentrated in EMRA. Memory cells collected pre-infection included some clones that later responded, suggesting cross-reactive memory joined.

The CDR3 covers 15 residues. The germline V gene has CDR1 LNHNV and CDR2 YYDKDF (reference sequence). Trimming shortened V by 3 bases and J by 10 bases, and 16 bases separated the two germline ends. This clonotype has a handful of counts. Its specificity is not known. TCRdb re-analysed the 5' RACE reads in MiXCR, keeping a single row per CDR3 protein. The sample lists 540,000 or so distinct CDR3 sequences, roughly 20% occurring once. V is TRBV15 and J is TRBJ1-6; D possibly corresponds to TRBD1 (6 bases). Sequenced: PBMCs or a T cell subset sorted from them (not recorded which). The clonotype was recovered from an adult woman who had mild COVID-19 (a few samples of this study predate the infection). Cell type and time point are not known. The chain's CDR3 is CATSREQGVGSPLHF. In nucleotides, the CDR3 is TGTGCCACCAGCAGGGAACAGGGCGTCGGGTCACCCCTCCACTTT.